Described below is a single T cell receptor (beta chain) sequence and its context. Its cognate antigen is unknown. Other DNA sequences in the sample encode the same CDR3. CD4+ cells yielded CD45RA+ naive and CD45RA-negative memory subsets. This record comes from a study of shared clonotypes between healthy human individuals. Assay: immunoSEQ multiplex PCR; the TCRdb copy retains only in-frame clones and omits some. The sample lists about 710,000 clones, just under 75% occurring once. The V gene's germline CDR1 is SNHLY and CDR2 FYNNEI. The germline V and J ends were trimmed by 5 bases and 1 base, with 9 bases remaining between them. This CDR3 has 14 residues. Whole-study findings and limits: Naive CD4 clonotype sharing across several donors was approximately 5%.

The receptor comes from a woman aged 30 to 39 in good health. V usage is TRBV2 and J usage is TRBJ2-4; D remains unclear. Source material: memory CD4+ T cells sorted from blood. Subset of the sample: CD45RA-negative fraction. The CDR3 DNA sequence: TGTGCCAGCAGTTTACTCGGGGCCAAAAACATTCAGTACTTC. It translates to CASSLLGAKNIQYF.